This T cell receptor (beta chain) was recorded in a study of response to subunit inactivated influenza vaccine. TCRdb passed the RT-PCR reads through MiXCR, listing each CDR3 protein once. The table lists 500,000 to 700,000 distinct CDR3 sequences, approximately 24% of them singletons. After removal of 3 bases from V and 4 bases from J, the junction contained 7 bases not matched to a gene. Germline lookup yields CDR1 SGHDN and CDR2 FVKESK. CDR3 length equals 15 residues. The sample was also linked to a second study, of T cells expressing NK-cell markers. As that study records: With UMIs, 5'RACE template switching was used to make TCR beta cDNA. Anti-gamma-delta TCR antibody use in several experiments restricted sorting to alpha-beta TCR T cells. These clonotypes additionally ranked first within the CD3+CD56-NKG2C+ fraction of several donors.

The material was CD4+ T cells sorted from PBMCs, obtained approximately 13 days after vaccination. V gene TRBV14 combines with J gene TRBJ2-5; 8 bases are a match to TRBD1. This TCR was sampled from a man aged 45-65 years who received an inactivated influenza vaccine. The DNA for the CDR3 is TGTGCCAGCAGCCAGATCCAGGGGGCGGGAGAGACCCAGTACTTC. Protein sequence: CASSQIQGAGETQYF.